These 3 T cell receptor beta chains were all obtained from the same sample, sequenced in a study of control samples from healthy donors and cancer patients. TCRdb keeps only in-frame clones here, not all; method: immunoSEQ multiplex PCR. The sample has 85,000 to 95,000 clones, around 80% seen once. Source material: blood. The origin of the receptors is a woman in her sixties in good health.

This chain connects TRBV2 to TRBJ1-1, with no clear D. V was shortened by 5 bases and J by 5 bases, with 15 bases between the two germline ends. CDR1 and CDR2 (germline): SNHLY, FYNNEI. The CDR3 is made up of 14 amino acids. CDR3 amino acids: CASSYLERGTEAFF. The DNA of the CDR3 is TGTGCCAGCAGTTACCTGGAAAGAGGGACTGAAGCTTTCTTT.

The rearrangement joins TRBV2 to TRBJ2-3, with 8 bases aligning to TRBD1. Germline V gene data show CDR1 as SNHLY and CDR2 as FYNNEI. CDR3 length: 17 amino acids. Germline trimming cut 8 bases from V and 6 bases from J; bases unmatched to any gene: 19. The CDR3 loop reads CASGPDRDHPGGDTQYF. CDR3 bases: TGTGCCAGCGGGCCGGACAGGGACCACCCTGGAGGGGATACGCAGTATTTT. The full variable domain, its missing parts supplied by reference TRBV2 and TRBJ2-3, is EPEVTQTPSHQVTQMGQEVILRCVPISNHLYFYWYRQILGQKVEFLVSFYNNEISEKSEIFDDQFSVERPDGSNFTLKIRSTKLEDSAMYFCASGPDRDHPGGDTQYFGPGTRLTVL.

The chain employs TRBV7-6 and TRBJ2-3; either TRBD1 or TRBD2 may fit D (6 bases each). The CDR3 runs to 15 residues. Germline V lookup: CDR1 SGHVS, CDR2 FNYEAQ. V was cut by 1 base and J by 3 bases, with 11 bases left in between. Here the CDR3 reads CASSLGTGRTDTQYF. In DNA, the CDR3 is TGTGCCAGCAGCTTAGGAACAGGGAGGACAGATACGCAGTATTTT.